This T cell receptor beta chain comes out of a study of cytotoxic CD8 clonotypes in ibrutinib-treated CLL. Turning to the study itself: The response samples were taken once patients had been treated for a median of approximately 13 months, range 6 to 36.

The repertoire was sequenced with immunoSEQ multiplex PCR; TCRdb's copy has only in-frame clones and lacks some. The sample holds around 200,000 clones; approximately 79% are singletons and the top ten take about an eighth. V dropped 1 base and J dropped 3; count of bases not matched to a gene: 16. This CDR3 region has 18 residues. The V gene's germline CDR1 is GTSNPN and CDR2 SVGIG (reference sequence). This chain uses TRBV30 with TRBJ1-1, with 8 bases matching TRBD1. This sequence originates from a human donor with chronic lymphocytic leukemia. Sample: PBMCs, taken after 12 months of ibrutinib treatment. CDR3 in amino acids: CAWSARSGQANFHTEAFF. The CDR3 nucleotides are TGTGCCTGGAGTGCCCGGTCGGGACAGGCCAACTTCCACACTGAAGCTTTCTTT.